This T cell receptor beta chain comes out of a study of blood T cell repertoires in COVID-19. Across the study: The samples span acute and convalescent COVID-19 from the United States, Italy and Spain. PBMCs, B-cell-depleted T cells, or T cells provided the cDNA or gDNA that made up the material.

The CDR3 sequence is 15 residues long. The J segment lost 5 bases and the V segment lost 1 base, leaving 6 bases of the junction unmatched. Germline CDR1 is LGHNA and CDR2 is YNFKEQ. In its sample, this clone was seen once. As originally analysed: Amplification of reference gene primers provided the estimated nucleated cell counts. TCRdb's copy holds only in-frame clones and misses some; the assay was immunoSEQ multiplex PCR. D and trimming were read from the DNA, whereas the V and J calls and clone size are those reported in that table. The sample yields about 33,000 clones, about 90% seen once. This chain links TRBV4-2 with TRBJ1-2; 8 bases are a match to TRBD1. The receptor was isolated from a man in his fifties or sixties with acute or convalescent COVID-19. The sample taken for sequencing was peripheral blood. Written as DNA, the CDR3 is TGTGCCAGCAGCCAAGCCGCAGGGGGCATATATGGCTACACCTTC. Translation gives CASSQAAGGIYGYTF.